These 15 T cell receptor beta chains were all obtained from the same sample, sequenced in a study of shared clonotypes between healthy human individuals. TCRdb keeps only in-frame clones here, not all; method: immunoSEQ multiplex PCR. The data hold 2,500,000 or so clones, with 92% observed a single time. The sequenced sample consisted of naive CD4+ T cells from PBMCs. Described subset: CD45RA+ positively selected. Every receptor here comes from a man between 18 and 35 years old in good health. Some clones in this sample may be carry-over from other donors' samples.

This clone was recorded once. The genes are TRBV5-4 and TRBJ1-2; the D is unclear. V was cut by 4 bases and J by 1 base, with 17 bases left in between. The CDR3 runs 16 residues. Germline V gene data show CDR1 as SGHNT and CDR2 as YYREEE (reference sequence). In nucleotides, the CDR3 is TGTGCCAGCAGCCAACGCCGCCCGACCGGTAACTATGGCTACACCTTC. Translation gives CASSQRRPTGNYGYTF. The full variable domain, completed using reference TRBV5-4 and TRBJ1-2, is ETGVTQSPTHLIKTRGQQVTLRCSSQSGHNTVSWYQQALGQGPQFIFQYYREEENGRGNFPPRFSGLQFPNYSSELNVNALELDDSALYLCASSQRRPTGNYGYTFGSGTRLTVV.

V gene TRBV7-9 combines with J gene TRBJ2-3, with a weak D call TRBD1 (6 bases). Germline loops: CDR1 SEHNR, CDR2 FQNEAQ (reference sequence). The V gene lost 5 bases and the J gene lost 1 base, with 16 bases spanning the gap. This CDR3 spans 16 amino acids. The CDR3: CASSTIQGLGTDTQYF. Written as DNA, the CDR3 is TGTGCCAGCAGCACTATACAGGGATTGGGCACAGATACGCAGTATTTT.

This sequence joins TRBV14 and TRBJ2-5; weak D call: TRBD2 (7 bases). The CDR3 has 14 amino acids. V was cut by 3 bases and J by 4 bases, with 12 bases left in between. Per germline, CDR1 SGHDN and CDR2 FVKESK. The CDR3 loop reads CASSQGGRGETQYF. The CDR3 DNA reads as TGTGCCAGCAGCCAGGGGGGGCGCGGAGAGACCCAGTACTTC.

The chain is built from TRBV28 and TRBJ2-7; the D gene is possibly TRBD1 (6 bases). This CDR3 comprises 15 residues. The V end was cut by 1 base, the J end by 1 base, with 11 bases between. The germline V gene has CDR1 MDHEN and CDR2 SYDVKM. CDR3 residues: CASSLSLTGSYEQYF. The CDR3 DNA reads as TGTGCCAGCAGTTTATCCTTGACAGGTTCCTACGAGCAGTACTTC.

Concerning this clone: The same CDR3 also results from other DNA sequences found in this sample. This chain uses TRBV9 with TRBJ1-3; D unresolved. CDR1 and CDR2 from the germline V gene are SGDLS and YYNGEE. The CDR3 contains 14 residues. The V gene lost 4 bases and the J gene lost 3 bases, with 11 bases spanning the gap. The CDR3 nucleotides are TGTGCCAGCAGCTCGCAGGTAAGTGGAAACACCATATATTTT. Its protein is CASSSQVSGNTIYF.

This clone was detected once. Other DNA sequences within the sample encode an identical CDR3. The chain uses TRBV18 and TRBJ2-5; TRBD2 is a possible D gene (5 bases). The CDR3 loop spans 14 amino acids. Trimming removed 0 bases from V and 5 bases from J, with 10 bases in between. CDR1 is KGHSH and CDR2 is LQKENI in the germline V gene. CDR3 in amino acids: CASSPPGSVETQYF. The DNA for the CDR3 is TGTGCCAGCTCACCACCGGGGAGTGTTGAGACCCAGTACTTC.

V and J are TRBV5-4 and TRBJ2-1; a possible D gene is TRBD2 (6 bases). The CDR3 length is 19 residues. V was shortened by 4 bases and J by 6 bases, with 29 bases between the two germline ends. Germline CDR1 and CDR2: SGHNT and YYREEE (reference sequence). This CDR3 reads CASSPRGGRIGVSINEQFF. CDR3 sequence (DNA): TGTGCCAGCAGCCCAAGGGGTGGGAGGATCGGGGTGTCGATCAATGAGCAGTTCTTC.

The chain uses TRBV29-1 and TRBJ1-2, with a tentative D call TRBD1 (6 bases). This CDR3 region has 13 residues. V lost 5 bases and J 4 bases, leaving 14 bases between the germline ends. Germline CDR1 is SQVTM and CDR2 is ANQGSEA. The CDR3 DNA reads TGCAGCGTTCGCAGGAGGGGGTTCTATGGCTACACCTTC. Protein sequence: CSVRRRGFYGYTF.

This chain uses TRBV6-5 with TRBJ1-5, with 7 nucleotides matching TRBD1. Germline CDR1 is MNHEY and CDR2 is SVGAGI. CDR3 length: 15 residues. Trimming at V came to 6 bases and at J to 0 bases, leaving 5 bases not matched to a gene. The CDR3 DNA reads as TGTGCCAGCAGACAGGGACAGATTAGCAATCAGCCCCAGCATTTT. It encodes CASRQGQISNQPQHF.

This chain uses TRBV29-1 with TRBJ2-7; tentative D call: TRBD1 (6 bases). The CDR3 totals 13 residues. V was clipped by 5 bases and J by 2 bases, with 13 bases between them. The germline gives CDR1 SQVTM, CDR2 ANQGSEA. CDR3 bases: TGCAGCGTTCTGACAGGAGGCCCCTACGAGCAGTACTTC. As protein: CSVLTGGPYEQYF.

A note on this clone: The junction and the germline gene differ at one end; a read error may be behind it. The rearrangement uses TRBV2 and TRBJ2-7; 9 bases match TRBD1. This CDR3 is built from 14 residues. Germline CDR1 is SNHLY and CDR2 is FYNNEI. CDR3 sequence reads: CANSGTGMTYEQYF. CDR3 nucleotide sequence: TGTGCCAACAGTGGGACAGGGATGACCTACGAGCAGTACTTC.

V and J are TRBV27 and TRBJ2-6, with D possibly being TRBD1 or TRBD2 (5 bases each). The CDR3 runs 19 residues. V shed 8 bases and J shed 0 bases, with 23 bases lying between them. Per germline, CDR1 MNHEY and CDR2 SMNVEV (reference sequence). CDR3 sequence: CASRPRIGAPISGANVLTF. Written as DNA, the CDR3 is TGTGCCAGCCGACCGCGAATCGGGGCCCCCATCTCTGGGGCCAACGTCCTGACTTTC.

The genes are TRBV18 and TRBJ2-1; D not certain. Germline values: CDR1 KGHSH, CDR2 LQKENI. V dropped 6 bases and J dropped 2 bases, with 11 bases sitting between them. The CDR3 is made up of 14 amino acids. The CDR3 coding sequence is TGTGCCAGCTCTCGTAAGGGTGCCTACAATGAGCAGTTCTTC. Translating gives CASSRKGAYNEQFF.

This clone was seen only a few times. The rearrangement links TRBV30 to TRBJ1-2; no reliable D call. Trimming stripped 0 bases from V and 2 bases from J, with 4 bases between. The CDR3 totals 12 residues. CDR1 GTSNPN and CDR2 SVGIG come from the germline V gene (reference sequence). CDR3 sequence: CAWSVANYGYTF. The CDR3 DNA follows: TGTGCCTGGAGTGTGGCCAACTATGGCTACACCTTC.

A few counts support this clone. The chain carries TRBV29-1 and TRBJ2-2; tentatively, D is TRBD1 or TRBD2 (6 bases each). Trimming pared 4 bases from V and 4 bases from J, leaving 13 bases between. Germline CDR1 and CDR2: SQVTM and ANQGSEA. The CDR3 consists of 14 residues. CDR3 region: CSVAVGGPTGELFF. The CDR3 DNA follows: TGCAGCGTTGCTGTCGGGGGCCCCACCGGGGAGCTGTTTTTT.